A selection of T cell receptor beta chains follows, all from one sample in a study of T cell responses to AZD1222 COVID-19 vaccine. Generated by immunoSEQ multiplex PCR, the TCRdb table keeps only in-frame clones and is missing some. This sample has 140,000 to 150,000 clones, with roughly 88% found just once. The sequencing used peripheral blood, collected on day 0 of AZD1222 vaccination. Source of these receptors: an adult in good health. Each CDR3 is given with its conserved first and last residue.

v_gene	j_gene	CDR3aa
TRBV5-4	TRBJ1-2	CASSPPGVRGYTF
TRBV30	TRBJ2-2	CAWSSGPGELFF
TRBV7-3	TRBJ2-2	CASSLGRGPTGELFF
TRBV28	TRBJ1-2	CASSLQGAPGNYGYTF
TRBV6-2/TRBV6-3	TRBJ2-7	CASSPQLAGWREQYF
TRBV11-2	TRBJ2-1	CASSSWTGQDNEQFF
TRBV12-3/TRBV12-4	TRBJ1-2	CASSLWDNYGYTF
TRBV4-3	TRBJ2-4	CASSQQPDLAKNIQYF
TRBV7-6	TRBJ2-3	CASSLNLPPGDTQYF
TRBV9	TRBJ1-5	CASSAGQRVNQPQHF
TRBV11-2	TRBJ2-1	CASSLGASTRYNEQFF
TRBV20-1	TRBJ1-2	CSASVPESNYGYTF
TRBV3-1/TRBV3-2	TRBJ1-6	CASSQAADSPLHF
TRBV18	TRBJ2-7	CASSFTYEQYF
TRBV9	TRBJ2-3	CASSARAGGTDTQYF
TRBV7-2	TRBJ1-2	CASSSKSAGQDYGYTF
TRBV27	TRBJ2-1	CASSAGHRYNEQFF
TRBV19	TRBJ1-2	CASSNRGPYGYTF
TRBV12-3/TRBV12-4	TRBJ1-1	CASSLSNIGEAFF
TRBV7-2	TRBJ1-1	CASSVRGSEAFF
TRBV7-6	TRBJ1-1	CASSRIGDRVTEAFF
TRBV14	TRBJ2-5	CASSKSTGVATQYF
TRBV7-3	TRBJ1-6	CASSLAGINSPLHF
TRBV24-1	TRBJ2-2	CATSSATGQTGELFF
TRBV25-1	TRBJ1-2	CASSEGQGYYGYTF
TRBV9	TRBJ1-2	CASKAGTGVDGGGYTF
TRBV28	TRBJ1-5	CASSLGQGGNQPQHF
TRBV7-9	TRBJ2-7	CASSENRDSLSYEQYF
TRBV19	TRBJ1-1	CASGPTGFRGDTEAFF
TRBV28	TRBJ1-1	CALTAGVEAFF
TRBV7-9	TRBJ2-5	CASSLGPREETQYF
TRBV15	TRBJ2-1	CATSKGPIGNEQFF
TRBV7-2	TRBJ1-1	CASSLASQLNTEAFF
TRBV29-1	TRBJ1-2	CSVGDRGNMGYTF
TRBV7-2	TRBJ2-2	CASSLRAVNTGELFF
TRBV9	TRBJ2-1	CASSGQGNSYNEQFF
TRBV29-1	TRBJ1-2	CSVEEGTDYGYTF